The clone carrying this T cell receptor beta chain was recorded only once. Its antigen is still unknown. The CDR3 spans 14 residues. V gave up 6 bases and J gave up 8 bases, with 17 bases separating them. Germline CDR1 SNHLY, CDR2 FYNNEI. The sample originates from a study of long-term antiretroviral therapy in people with HIV. General study points: Blood specimens, gathered between about 2004 and 2017, were possibly obtained under older ART regimens. Within the repertoire, clones expanded before ART were dominant at all time points.

Participants with HIV, all of them, were treated in the United States. Samples were assayed with immunoSEQ v3.0 at survey level. Assay used: immunoSEQ multiplex PCR; TCRdb lists only in-frame clones, some missing. The sample lists under 20,000 clones, around 80% occurring once. Sequencing used unsorted PBMCs, obtained 0.1 years before starting antiretroviral therapy. This sequence joins TRBV2 and TRBJ2-1; D may be TRBD1 (5 bases). The TCR originated in a man between 18 and 35 years old with HIV. CDR3 protein: CASRTVAGFYEQFF. Here the CDR3 DNA reads TGTGCCAGCAGGACGGTGGCAGGGTTTTATGAGCAGTTCTTC.